These T cell receptor beta chains were read from a single sample in a study of blood T cells in healthy people across ages. A single record per CDR3 protein comes from TCRdb applying MiXCR to the 5' RACE reads. The data hold hundreds of thousands of distinct CDR3 sequences, with 58% observed a single time. Sequencing used blood. Source of these receptors: a man aged 25-45 years in good health. The CDR3 runs from the conserved cysteine through the conserved F or W. The D gene is left open where the match is weak. Rows may omit the clone size; those that give it use once, few, many or a size class.

v_call: TRBV25-1; d_call: TRBD1; clone_size: .; j_call: TRBJ2-1; cdr3_nt: TGTGCCAGCGGCGACAGGGACTCCTACAATGAGCAGTTCTTC; cdr3_aa: CASGDRDSYNEQFF
v_call: TRBV28; d_call: TRBD1; clone_size: .; j_call: TRBJ2-7; cdr3_nt: TGTGCCAGCAGTCCCACAGGGGCGGGCTACGAGCAGTACTTC; cdr3_aa: CASSPTGAGYEQYF
v_call: TRBV20-1; d_call: .; clone_size: .; j_call: TRBJ2-1; cdr3_nt: TGCAGTGCTTATAGCGGCCAAGAGACCCAGTTCTTC; cdr3_aa: CSAYSGQETQFF
v_call: TRBV14; d_call: TRBD1; clone_size: .; j_call: TRBJ2-7; cdr3_nt: TGTGTCAGCAGCCAAGATCCAGGGACAGGGGTGCTCGAGCAGTACTTC; cdr3_aa: CVSSQDPGTGVLEQYF
v_call: TRBV7-9; d_call: TRBD2; clone_size: .; j_call: TRBJ2-1; cdr3_nt: TGTGCCAGCAGCTTAGTCGGCGGGGGTGTATACAATGAGCAGTTCTTC; cdr3_aa: CASSLVGGGVYNEQFF
v_call: TRBV5-1; d_call: TRBD2; clone_size: .; j_call: TRBJ2-1; cdr3_nt: TGCGCCAGCAGCTTGGATGAGCGGGGGGACTCTGAGCAGTTCTTC; cdr3_aa: CASSLDERGDSEQFF
v_call: TRBV3-1; d_call: .; clone_size: few; j_call: TRBJ2-7; cdr3_nt: TGTGCCAGCAGCCTCAGGAGAGGTTCCTACGAGCAGTACTTC; cdr3_aa: CASSLRRGSYEQYF
v_call: TRBV9; d_call: .; clone_size: .; j_call: TRBJ1-2; cdr3_nt: TGTGCCAGCAGCGGGCCTCGCGCAAGGGGCTACACCTTC; cdr3_aa: CASSGPRARGYTF
v_call: TRBV14; d_call: .; clone_size: .; j_call: TRBJ1-6; cdr3_nt: TGTGCCAGCAGCTCCTCGTCCGGAGTCACCCTCCACTTT; cdr3_aa: CASSSSSGVTLHF
v_call: TRBV6-6; d_call: TRBD1; clone_size: .; j_call: TRBJ2-7; cdr3_nt: TGTGCCAGCAGTCAACCGGACAGGGTGATCTACGAGCAGTACTTC; cdr3_aa: CASSQPDRVIYEQYF
v_call: TRBV5-1; d_call: .; clone_size: many; j_call: TRBJ2-7; cdr3_nt: TGCGCCAGCAGCTTGGTTTCTGACGAGCAGTACTTC; cdr3_aa: CASSLVSDEQYF
v_call: TRBV15; d_call: TRBD1; clone_size: .; j_call: TRBJ2-1; cdr3_nt: TGTGCCACCAGCAGCCGGGACAGGGGTTACAATGAGCAGTTCTTC; cdr3_aa: CATSSRDRGYNEQFF
v_call: TRBV7-9; d_call: .; clone_size: .; j_call: TRBJ1-5; cdr3_nt: TGTGCCAGCAGCTTGTCGTTGGGATTCCCCAATCAGCCCCAGCATTTT; cdr3_aa: CASSLSLGFPNQPQHF
v_call: TRBV11-3; d_call: .; clone_size: .; j_call: TRBJ2-1; cdr3_nt: TGTGCCAGCAGCTTACAGGAAGAAGGAGGTGAGCAGTTCTTC; cdr3_aa: CASSLQEEGGEQFF
v_call: TRBV24-1; d_call: .; clone_size: .; j_call: TRBJ2-3; cdr3_nt: TGTGCCACCAGTGATTTCCCCGGGGTGGATACGCAGTATTTT; cdr3_aa: CATSDFPGVDTQYF
v_call: TRBV13; d_call: .; clone_size: .; j_call: TRBJ2-1; cdr3_nt: TGTGCCAGCAGCCTACCTCTCGGGCAAAATGAGCAGTTCTTC; cdr3_aa: CASSLPLGQNEQFF
v_call: TRBV7-9; d_call: .; clone_size: .; j_call: TRBJ2-5; cdr3_nt: TGTGCCAGCAGCGCAGGGACTTCCCCTGAGACCCAGTACTTC; cdr3_aa: CASSAGTSPETQYF
v_call: TRBV6-2/TRBV6-3; d_call: .; clone_size: once; j_call: TRBJ1-1; cdr3_nt: TGTGCCAGCAGGGCGGACGGGGCGGGAGTTTTCTTT; cdr3_aa: CASRADGAGVFF
v_call: TRBV27; d_call: .; clone_size: .; j_call: TRBJ2-7; cdr3_nt: TGTGCCAGCAGTTCCTTAAACAGGGAATACGAGCAGTACTTC; cdr3_aa: CASSSLNREYEQYF
v_call: TRBV29-1; d_call: TRBD2; clone_size: .; j_call: TRBJ2-2; cdr3_nt: TGCAGCGTAATCTACGGGGGGGCCGGGGAGCTGTTTTTT; cdr3_aa: CSVIYGGAGELFF
v_call: TRBV9; d_call: .; clone_size: .; j_call: TRBJ1-4; cdr3_nt: TGTGCCAGCAGCCCCGCTCTCGGGGGAGCGAAGGAAAAACTGTTTTTT; cdr3_aa: CASSPALGGAKEKLFF
v_call: TRBV29-1; d_call: .; clone_size: .; j_call: TRBJ2-6; cdr3_nt: TGCAGCGTTGTCCCCTCTGGGGCCAACGTCCTGACTTTC; cdr3_aa: CSVVPSGANVLTF
v_call: TRBV5-1; d_call: TRBD2; clone_size: .; j_call: TRBJ2-5; cdr3_nt: TGCGCCAGCAGGGGAGGGCAAGCGCCTCCGGAGACCCAGTACTTC; cdr3_aa: CASRGGQAPPETQYF